Listed here are 23 T cell receptor beta chains from one sample, sequenced in a study of spatial heterogeneity in lung cancer. Their cognate antigens are unknown. Time point given: sample taken at primary tumor resection. Study-level points and caveats: Counts of expanded alpha and beta TCRs within tumors tracked the tumor nonsynonymous mutation count.

Using its own MiXCR run on the 5' RACE reads, TCRdb lists one record per CDR3 protein. This table has 10,000 to 15,000 distinct CDR3 sequences, about 6.8% appearing once. This specimen was lung tumor tissue, taken at surgery. The receptor set was obtained from a female donor with early-stage non-small cell lung cancer.

This clonotype showed up many times. V is TRBV4-3 and J is TRBJ2-7; D might be TRBD2 (7 bases). The CDR3 spans 14 residues. Germline CDR1 reads LGHNA; CDR2 reads YSLEER. V was clipped by 0 bases and J by 7 bases, with 13 bases between them. DNA for the CDR3: TGCGCCAGCAGCCAAGAAGGGGGGGTGAGGGAGCAGTACTTC. This encodes CASSQEGGVREQYF.

By its share, this clonotype is medium-sized. This chain connects TRBV29-1 to TRBJ1-6; D remains unclear. The germline CDR1 and CDR2 sequences are SQVTM and ANQGSEA. Trimming cost V 3 bases and J 8 bases, with 11 bases left between them. This CDR3 comprises 13 residues. CDR3 residues: CSVEVDGDSPLHF. CDR3 sequence (DNA): TGCAGCGTTGAGGTGGATGGGGATTCACCCCTCCACTTT. The full variable domain, with the rest looked up from reference TRBV29-1 and TRBJ1-6, is SAVISQKPSRDICQRGTSLTIQCQVDSQVTMMFWYRQQPGQSLTLIATANQGSEATYESGFVIDKFPISRPNLTFSTLTVSNMSPEDSSIYLCSVEVDGDSPLHFGNGTRLTVT.

Relative to its sample, this clonotype is medium-sized. The chain is built from TRBV7-2 and TRBJ1-2; D may be TRBD1 (5 bases). CDR3 length: 14 residues. V lost 1 base and J 2 bases, leaving 8 bases between the germline ends. From germline, CDR1 is SGHTA and CDR2 FQGNSA. CDR3 amino acids: CASSLGQRNYGYTF. In DNA, the CDR3 is TGTGCCAGCAGCTTAGGACAGAGAAACTATGGCTACACCTTC.

This clonotype was detected ten times or more. The chain couples TRBV7-6 to TRBJ1-5; D ambiguous. The germline V and J ends were trimmed by 5 bases and 7 bases, with 12 bases remaining between them. This CDR3 is built from 13 residues. Germline CDR1 is SGHVS and CDR2 is FNYEAQ. The CDR3: CASSPLGRQPQHF. In nucleotides, the CDR3 is TGTGCCAGCAGCCCGTTGGGCCGACAGCCCCAGCATTTT. Looking up the rest from reference TRBV7-6 and TRBJ1-5 gives the full variable domain: GAGVSQSPRYKVTKRGQDVALRCDPISGHVSLYWYRQALGQGPEFLTYFNYEAQQDKSGLPNDRFSAERPEGSISTLTIQRTEQRDSAMYRCASSPLGRQPQHFGDGTRLSIL.

This clonotype was recorded many times. The V and J genes are TRBV6-2 or TRBV6-3 and TRBJ1-2; tentatively, D is TRBD1 (6 bases). Deletions cut 6 bases from V and 0 bases from J, with 8 bases between. This CDR3 is 13 amino acids long. Germline V gene lookup returns CDR1 MNHEY and CDR2 SVGEGT. CDR3 DNA: TGTGCCAGCAGGGACAGATCTAACTATGGCTACACCTTC. Translation gives CASRDRSNYGYTF.

This clonotype is medium-sized within its sample. An end of the junction differs from the germline gene, which may be a read error. This chain links TRBV28 with TRBJ1-1, with D perhaps matching TRBD1 (6 bases). The CDR3 totals 13 residues. Looked up from germline, CDR1 is MDHEN and CDR2 is SYDVKM. As DNA, the CDR3 is TGTGCCATCAGTTTAGGGGGGGGCACTGAAGCTTTCTTT. It specifies CAISLGGGTEAFF.

This clonotype was counted at least ten times. The V and J genes are TRBV6-1 and TRBJ1-6; unclear D gene. There are 11 residues in the CDR3. The germline V gene encodes CDR1 MNHNS and CDR2 SASEGT. V was pared by 6 bases and J by 7 bases, with 4 bases between. Written as DNA, the CDR3 is TGTGCCAGCAGAGAAAATTCACCCCTCCACTTT. Residues: CASRENSPLHF.

By frequency in the sample, this clonotype is medium-sized (0.01 to 0.1%). This chain uses TRBV6-6 with TRBJ1-3; the match to TRBD1 covers 8 bases. The V and J ends lost 5 bases and 1 base, in that order; junction bases with no gene match: 7. Germline-derived CDR1 and CDR2 are MNHNY and SVGAGI (reference sequence). The length of the CDR3 is 16 residues. The CDR3 DNA is TGTGCCAGCAGTCCCCGACAGGGGACTTCTGGAAACACCATATATTTT. Translation: CASSPRQGTSGNTIYF.

Relative to its sample, this clonotype is medium-sized (0.01 to 0.1%). The genes are TRBV29-1 and TRBJ1-5, with D unresolved. Trimming removed 1 base from V and 9 bases from J, with 7 bases in between. The CDR3 covers 11 residues. Germline CDR1 SQVTM, CDR2 ANQGSEA. Here the CDR3 DNA reads TGCAGCGTTGAAGGCCCGGGGCCCCAGCATTTT. Translation gives CSVEGPGPQHF.

This clonotype was seen ten or more times. The chain employs TRBV4-3 and TRBJ2-1, with 7 bases identical to TRBD1. Germline assignment: CDR1 LGHNA and CDR2 YSLEER. V lost 1 base and J lost 8; bases outside the gene matches: 11. CDR3 length: 16 residues. CDR3 nucleotides: TGCGCCAGCAGCCAAGGCCTGATCCGACAGGGACATGAGCAGTTCTTC. Translating gives CASSQGLIRQGHEQFF.

This clonotype occurred many times. In DNA, the CDR3 is TGTGCCAGCAGTTTTAGTCGGACAGGGGGAACCTCCTACGAGCAGTACTTC. Its protein product is CASSFSRTGGTSYEQYF. V is TRBV28 and J is TRBJ2-7; 10 bases align to TRBD1. The V and J ends lost 3 bases and 0 bases, in that order; junction bases with no gene match: 8. There are 17 residues in the CDR3. Germline CDR1 and CDR2: MDHEN and SYDVKM.

J is TRBJ1-1 and V is TRBV3-1; D unclear. Germline lookup yields CDR1 LGHDT and CDR2 YNNKEL (reference sequence). V lost 4 bases to trimming and J lost 9 bases, with 15 bases between them. CDR3 length equals 13 residues. CDR3 sequence reads: CASSPDGSRKAFF. CDR3 nucleotide sequence: TGTGCCAGCAGCCCGGACGGCAGTCGGAAAGCTTTCTTT.

This clonotype has a handful of counts. A much larger clonotype is one base distant, so this may be a read error. The genes are TRBV27 and TRBJ2-3, with D perhaps matching TRBD1 (5 bases). Trimming removed 5 bases from V and 2 bases from J, with 14 bases in between. The V gene's germline CDR1 is MNHEY and CDR2 SMNVEV (reference sequence). CDR3 size: 15 residues. CDR3 nucleotide sequence: TGTGCCAGCAGTCTGGGGCCCAGTTTCACAGATACGCAGTATTTT. It specifies CASSLGPSFTDTQYF.

Many counts were recorded for this clonotype. The chain uses TRBV3-1 and TRBJ2-2; possible D gene TRBD2, 5 bases. The V end was cut by 0 bases, the J end by 6 bases, with 20 bases between. Germline-derived CDR1 and CDR2 are LGHDT and YNNKEL (reference sequence). This CDR3 has 18 residues. CDR3 sequence: CASSQEPGYWVDAGELFF. DNA for the CDR3: TGTGCCAGCAGCCAAGAGCCGGGATACTGGGTGGACGCCGGGGAGCTGTTTTTT. The full variable domain, in which reference TRBV3-1 and TRBJ2-2 provide the parts outside the CDR3, is DTAVSQTPKYLVTQMGNDKSIKCEQNLGHDTMYWYKQDSKKFLKIMFSYNNKELIINETVPNRFSPKSPDKAHLNLHINSLELGDSAVYFCASSQEPGYWVDAGELFFGEGSRLTVL.

This clonotype was found many times. The chain is built from TRBV7-2 and TRBJ1-1, with no clear D. V gave up 0 bases and J gave up 1 base, with 6 bases separating them. The germline gives CDR1 SGHTA, CDR2 FQGNSA. The CDR3 totals 14 residues. The CDR3 coding sequence is TGTGCCAGCAGCTTAGCAAGGACGAACACTGAAGCTTTCTTT. Its translation is CASSLARTNTEAFF.

The V call is TRBV27, the J call TRBJ1-1; D uncertain. CDR1 and CDR2 from the germline V gene are MNHEY and SMNVEV (reference sequence). The CDR3 covers 13 residues. V lost 2 bases, J lost 3 bases, and 7 bases lay in between. In nucleotides, the CDR3 is TGTGCCAGCAGTTTAGTGAGGGACACTGAAGCTTTCTTT. Protein product: CASSLVRDTEAFF.

This clonotype rates as medium-sized (0.01 to 0.1%). This chain connects TRBV12-3 or TRBV12-4 to TRBJ2-5; perhaps TRBD1 as D (5 bases). This CDR3 has 14 amino acids. Between the trimmed V and J ends, which lost 0 bases and 2 bases, there was a span of 7 bases. CDR3 region: CASSLAQGQETQYF. The CDR3, as DNA: TGTGCCAGCAGTTTAGCGCAGGGACAAGAGACCCAGTACTTC.

This clonotype is classed as medium-sized. V is TRBV28 and J is TRBJ2-3; TRBD1 is a possible D gene (6 bases). Germline assignment: CDR1 MDHEN and CDR2 SYDVKM. Trimming took 1 base from V and 1 from J, leaving 12 bases between them. The CDR3 is made up of 16 amino acids. The CDR3 loop reads CASSLLGARGTDTQYF. The CDR3 DNA is TGTGCCAGCAGTTTATTGGGGGCGCGGGGCACAGATACGCAGTATTTT.

This clonotype is medium-sized (0.01 to 0.1%) within its sample. The chain couples TRBV30 to TRBJ1-1; D remains unclear. Trimming removed 5 bases from V and 6 bases from J, with 13 bases in between. Germline CDR1 reads GTSNPN; CDR2 reads SVGIG (reference sequence). The CDR3 has 12 amino acids. The CDR3 reads CAWARVVPEAFF. Written as DNA, the CDR3 is TGTGCCTGGGCTCGGGTGGTCCCTGAAGCTTTCTTT.

This clonotype was counted a single time. The chain carries TRBV6-6 and TRBJ2-4, with D perhaps TRBD1 or TRBD2 (5 bases each). The CDR3 consists of 14 residues. Germline CDR1 reads MNHNY; CDR2 reads SVGAGI (reference sequence). Trimming pared 4 bases from V and 6 bases from J, leaving 13 bases between. The CDR3 DNA is TGTGCCAGCAGTTCGGGACGGTGGGGAAACATTCAGTACTTC. This encodes CASSSGRWGNIQYF.

This clonotype was found many times. A much larger clone is a single base away; this may be a read error. The CDR3 does not end in the conserved phenylalanine or tryptophan, so this is likely a read error. The chain is built from TRBV5-1 and TRBJ2-3; D is undetermined. This CDR3 is 14 amino acids long. Deletions cut 0 bases from V and 2 bases from J, with 7 bases between. Germline V CDR1 and CDR2: SGHRS, YFSETQ. This CDR3 is CASSLETTTDTQYS. The DNA for the CDR3 is TGCGCCAGCAGCTTGGAGACGACCACAGATACGCAGTATTCT.

There are many counts of this clonotype. V and J are TRBV12-3 or TRBV12-4 and TRBJ1-2, with D tentatively TRBD1 (5 bases). The CDR3 runs to 14 residues. V lost 3 bases and J lost 4, with 12 bases in between. The CDR3 spells CASSFRSGTYGYTF. The CDR3 nucleotides read TGTGCCAGCAGTTTTAGGTCAGGGACCTATGGCTACACCTTC.

This clonotype was observed many times. CDR3 sequence: CASSPDRGIGQPQHF. CDR3 in DNA: TGTGCCAGCAGCCCGGACAGGGGGATCGGTCAGCCCCAGCATTTT. The V gene is TRBV12-3 or TRBV12-4, the J gene TRBJ1-5; 10 bases are a match to TRBD1. The CDR3 runs 15 residues. V shed 6 bases and J 6 bases; nucleotides not matched to a gene: 8.